This T cell receptor beta chain was observed in a study of CD8 T cells in Susac syndrome. Losses at the gene ends were 3 bases for V and 6 bases for J; bases not matched to a gene: 10. CDR3 length: 17 amino acids. Germline CDR1 reads SGDLS; CDR2 reads YYNGEE. Reverse transcription of about 0.45 to 1 ug RNA was performed with random hexamers. TCRdb called the immunoSEQ multiplex PCR reads again in MiXCR, with one record for every CDR3 protein. The sample records 95,000 to 150,000 distinct CDR3 sequences, around 94% being singletons. Sequenced sample: CD8+ T cells from PBMCs. The origin of this receptor is a human donor with Susac syndrome. This sequence joins TRBV9 and TRBJ2-1; 12 nucleotides agree with TRBD2. The CDR3 sequence: CASSAKLAGGGRNEQFF. The CDR3, as DNA: TGTGCCAGCAGCGCAAAACTAGCGGGAGGTGGACGCAATGAGCAGTTCTTC.